The rows below give T cell receptor beta chains drawn from one sample of a study of blood T cell repertoires in COVID-19. Produced via immunoSEQ multiplex PCR; TCRdb's table is partial and in-frame only. This table has 200,000 to 250,000 clones, roughly four fifths appearing once. Sequenced sample: PBMCs or T cells enriched from blood (not recorded which). The receptors stem from a woman between 50 and 59 years old who had been exposed to COVID-19. CDR3s include the opening cysteine and the closing phenylalanine or tryptophan. The D gene is left open where the match is weak. The size field is filled for only some rows; it gives once, few, many or a size class.

TRBD1	TRBV15	TRBJ2-2	-	TGTGCCACCAGCCTATTACAGGGGGGCACCGGGGAGCTGTTTTTT	CATSLLQGGTGELFF
TRBD1	TRBV3-1/TRBV3-2	TRBJ1-6	-	TGTGCCAGCAGCCATCCTAGGGGACAGCTCTCACAGTATAATTCACCCCTCCACTTT	CASSHPRGQLSQYNSPLHF
TRBD1	TRBV2	TRBJ1-5	-	TGTGCCAGCAGGGGGGACAGGGCCAATCAGCCCCAGCATTTT	CASRGDRANQPQHF
-	TRBV28	TRBJ1-1	-	TGTGCCAGCAGCCCAGGAGGGAACACTGAAGCTTTCTTT	CASSPGGNTEAFF
TRBD1	TRBV29-1	TRBJ1-2	-	TGCAGCGTTGGAGGGGGCCTGGGATATGGCTACACCTTC	CSVGGGLGYGYTF
-	TRBV11-2	TRBJ1-4	-	TGTGCCAGCAGCGCAGGACAGCTAACTAATGAAAAACTGTTTTTT	CASSAGQLTNEKLFF
-	TRBV12-5	TRBJ1-1	-	TGTGCTAGTGCCGACGCCCCGGGACAAACTGAAGCTTTCTTT	CASADAPGQTEAFF
TRBD1	TRBV15	TRBJ1-2	-	TGTGCCACCAGCAGCGGACAGGACTATGGCTACACCTTC	CATSSGQDYGYTF
-	TRBV29-1	TRBJ1-1	-	TGCAGCGTCCTCAGGGGAAGGACTGAAGCTTTCTTT	CSVLRGRTEAFF
TRBD1	TRBV7-8	TRBJ2-2	-	TGTGCCAGCAGCCGACAGGGGGTAAACACCGGGGAGCTGTTTTTT	CASSRQGVNTGELFF
TRBD1	TRBV12-3/TRBV12-4	TRBJ2-1	-	TGTGCCAGCAGCCAATCGACAGGGAGTGAGCAGTTCTTC	CASSQSTGSEQFF
TRBD1	TRBV7-6	TRBJ1-6	-	TGTGCCAGCAGCTTAGGGGGACAGGGAAATTCACCCCTCCACTTT	CASSLGGQGNSPLHF
-	TRBV12-3/TRBV12-4	TRBJ2-1	-	TGTGCCAGCAGTTTGGGGGGTGGTGAGCAGTTCTTC	CASSLGGGEQFF
-	TRBV11-2	TRBJ2-1	-	TGTGCCAGCAGCGTGGGGCTGATCGATGAGCAGTTCTTC	CASSVGLIDEQFF
TRBD1	TRBV29-1	TRBJ2-6	-	TGCAGCGTCGGAGACAGGGCCGGATTTGGGGCCAACGTCCTGACTTTC	CSVGDRAGFGANVLTF
TRBD2	TRBV7-9	TRBJ2-1	-	TGTGCCAGCAGCCCAAACGAGGGGACTACCCGAATAACCTACAATGAGCAGTTCTTC	CASSPNEGTTRITYNEQFF
-	TRBV9	TRBJ1-1	-	TGTGCCAGCAGCCCCCAAGCCCGACAATATGGGACTGAAGCTTTCTTT	CASSPQARQYGTEAFF
-	TRBV9	TRBJ1-3	-	TGTGCCAGCAGCCAAACCCTTACGGGGTCTGGAAACACCATATATTTT	CASSQTLTGSGNTIYF
-	TRBV5-4	TRBJ2-7	-	TGTGCCAGCAGCCTAGACGGGGGCGGGGGCGAGCAGTACTTC	CASSLDGGGGEQYF
-	TRBV27	TRBJ1-5	-	TGTGCCAGCAGCTTCAGGGGAATGAATCAGCCCCAGCATTTT	CASSFRGMNQPQHF
TRBD1	TRBV6-6	TRBJ2-7	-	TGTGCCAGCAGTGGGGGAGACAGGGCCGGGGTGAGGGAGCAGTACTTC	CASSGGDRAGVREQYF
-	TRBV28	TRBJ2-5	-	TGTGCCAGCAGTCACGCCGGGACATCGATCCAAGAGACCCAGTACTTC	CASSHAGTSIQETQYF
-	TRBV29-1	TRBJ1-1	-	TGCAGCGTTGCGGCGGGGAGCACAGAAGCTTTCTTT	CSVAAGSTEAFF
TRBD1	TRBV19	TRBJ2-7	-	TGTGCCAGTAGTATCCGGGACAGGTCCTACGAGCAGTACTTC	CASSIRDRSYEQYF
-	TRBV18	TRBJ1-3	-	TGTGCCAGCTCTTCCACCGGGACATTGGGAAACACCATATATTTT	CASSSTGTLGNTIYF
TRBD2	TRBV3-1/TRBV3-2	TRBJ2-5	-	TGTGCCAGCAGCCAAGATGCAGGACTAGCGGGGGCTTTCCAAGAGACCCAGTACTTC	CASSQDAGLAGAFQETQYF
-	TRBV5-1	TRBJ1-2	-	TGCGCCAGCAGCTGGGGGGGAGTAGGTGGCTACACCTTC	CASSWGGVGGYTF
-	TRBV3-1/TRBV3-2	TRBJ2-3	few	TGTGCCAGCAGCCAGAGGGGACTTACGCAGTATTTT	CASSQRGLTQYF
-	TRBV7-3	TRBJ2-3	-	TGTGCCAGCAGCTCTTCGGACTCAGCTTCCACGCAGTATTTT	CASSSSDSASTQYF
-	TRBV2	TRBJ1-5	few	TGTGCCAGCACTCGGGGGGGCAATCAGCCCCAGCATTTT	CASTRGGNQPQHF
TRBD1	TRBV5-1	TRBJ1-2	-	TGCGCCAGCAGCGCCGGGACAGGGGACTATGGCTACACCTTC	CASSAGTGDYGYTF
-	TRBV24-1	TRBJ2-7	-	TGTGCCACCAGTGATTTGCTAGGGAGCGCGTACTTC	CATSDLLGSAYF
-	TRBV19	TRBJ1-1	once	TGTGCCAGTAGTATGGTCTCAGGGCAAACTGAAGCTTTCTTT	CASSMVSGQTEAFF
TRBD1	TRBV10-3	TRBJ2-1	-	TGTGCCATCTCCAGGGGGCTAGGAGATGAGCAGTTCTTC	CAISRGLGDEQFF
TRBD1	TRBV3-1/TRBV3-2	TRBJ2-5	-	TGTGCCAGCAGCCACCTACTCCAGGACAGGGGAGAGACCCAGTACTTC	CASSHLLQDRGETQYF
TRBD1	TRBV24-1	TRBJ2-1	-	TGTGCCACCAGTGATTTGGGACAGGGCAATGAGCAGTTCTTC	CATSDLGQGNEQFF
-	TRBV5-1	TRBJ2-7	-	TGCGCCAGCTCCCCCACGGAACTAGTCTCCTACGAGCAGTACTTC	CASSPTELVSYEQYF
-	TRBV27	TRBJ1-1	-	TGTGCCAGCAGCGATCGACCTGGAGATGAAGCTTTCTTT	CASSDRPGDEAFF
TRBD2	TRBV24-1	TRBJ2-5	-	TGTGCCACCAGTGACCCCGGGGGGGACACACAAGAGACCCAGTACTTC	CATSDPGGDTQETQYF
TRBD1	TRBV19	TRBJ2-7	-	TGTGCCAGTAGTACCCTCCCGGGACAGGGTGTGCACGAGCAGTACTTC	CASSTLPGQGVHEQYF
-	TRBV19	TRBJ1-1	-	TGTGCCAGTAGGGAGGGCAGCATGAACACTGAAGCTTTCTTT	CASREGSMNTEAFF
TRBD1	TRBV6-5	TRBJ1-6	-	TGTGCCAGCAATTTGGGACAGGGTAACAATTCACCCCTCCACTTT	CASNLGQGNNSPLHF
TRBD1	TRBV12-3/TRBV12-4	TRBJ1-5	-	TGTGCCTCCGGGACAGGGGATAGTCAGCCCCAGCATTTT	CASGTGDSQPQHF
-	TRBV11-2	TRBJ2-5	-	TGTGCCAGCAGCTTCGCTGGCAGGGCGAAAGAGACCCAGTACTTC	CASSFAGRAKETQYF
TRBD1	TRBV18	TRBJ1-2	-	TGTGCCAGCTCACCGAATCCTGGACAGGGGGCTGGTGGCTATGGCTACACCTTC	CASSPNPGQGAGGYGYTF
TRBD1	TRBV15	TRBJ2-5	-	TGTGCCACCAGCAGAGAGGGACAGGGACGAAAGACCCAGTACTTC	CATSREGQGRKTQYF
TRBD1	TRBV2	TRBJ1-2	-	TGTGCCAGCAGGCCTAGACAGGGGGCGCATGGCTACACCTTC	CASRPRQGAHGYTF
TRBD2	TRBV29-1	TRBJ2-1	-	TGCAGCGTTGCGTCGGGACTAACATACAATGAGCAGTTCTTC	CSVASGLTYNEQFF